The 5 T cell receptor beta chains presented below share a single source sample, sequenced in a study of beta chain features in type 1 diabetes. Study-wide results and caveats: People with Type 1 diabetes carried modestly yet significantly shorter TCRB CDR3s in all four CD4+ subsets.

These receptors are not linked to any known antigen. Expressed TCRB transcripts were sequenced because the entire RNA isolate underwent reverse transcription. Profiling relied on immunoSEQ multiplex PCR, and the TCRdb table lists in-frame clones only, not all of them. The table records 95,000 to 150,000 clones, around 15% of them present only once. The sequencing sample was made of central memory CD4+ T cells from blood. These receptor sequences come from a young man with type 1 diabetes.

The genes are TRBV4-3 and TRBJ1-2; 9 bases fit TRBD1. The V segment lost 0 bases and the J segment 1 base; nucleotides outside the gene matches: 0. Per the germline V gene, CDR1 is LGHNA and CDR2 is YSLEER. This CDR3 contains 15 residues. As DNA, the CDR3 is TGCGCCAGCAGCCAAGAGACAGGGGGTAACTATGGCTACACCTTC. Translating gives CASSQETGGNYGYTF.

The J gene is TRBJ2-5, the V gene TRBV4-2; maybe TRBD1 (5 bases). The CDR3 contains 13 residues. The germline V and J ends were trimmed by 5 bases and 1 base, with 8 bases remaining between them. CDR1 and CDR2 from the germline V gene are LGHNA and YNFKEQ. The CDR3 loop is CASSLTAQETQYF. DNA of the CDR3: TGTGCCAGCAGCTTGACAGCCCAAGAGACCCAGTACTTC.

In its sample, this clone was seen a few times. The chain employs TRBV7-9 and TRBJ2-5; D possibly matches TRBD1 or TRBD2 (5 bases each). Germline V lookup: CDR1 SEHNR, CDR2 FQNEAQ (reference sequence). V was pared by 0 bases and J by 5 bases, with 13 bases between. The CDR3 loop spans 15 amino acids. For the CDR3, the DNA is TGTGCCAGCAGCTTAGCGACCCATTGGGACGAGACCCAGTACTTC. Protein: CASSLATHWDETQYF.

The CDR3, as DNA: TGTGCCAGCAGCTTAGCCAGGGCAACTAATGAAAAACTGTTTTTT. Translated: CASSLARATNEKLFF. The gene calls are TRBV7-9 and TRBJ1-4, with TRBD1 as a possible D gene (5 bases). This CDR3 comprises 15 residues. The V and J ends lost 0 bases and 0 bases respectively, with 5 bases between them. The germline CDR1 and CDR2 sequences are SEHNR and FQNEAQ (reference sequence).

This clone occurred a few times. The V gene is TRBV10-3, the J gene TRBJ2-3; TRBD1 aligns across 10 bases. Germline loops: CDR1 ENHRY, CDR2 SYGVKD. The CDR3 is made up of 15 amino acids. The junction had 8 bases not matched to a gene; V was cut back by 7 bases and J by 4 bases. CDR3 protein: CAITATGGKADTQYF. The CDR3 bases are TGTGCCATCACCGCGACAGGGGGCAAGGCAGATACGCAGTATTTT.